A single sample gave rise to the 5 T cell receptor beta chains below, sequenced in a study of T cell responses to AZD1222 COVID-19 vaccine. Assay: immunoSEQ multiplex PCR; the TCRdb copy retains only in-frame clones and omits some. This repertoire shows approximately 140,000 clones, 80% to 95% found once; its top ten account for approximately 3%. The specimen was peripheral blood, collected 28 days after the second AZD1222 dose. All receptors come from an adult who received the AZD1222 COVID-19 vaccine.

The chain couples TRBV19 to TRBJ2-1, with D possibly being TRBD1 (5 bases). With 5 bases removed from V and 0 bases from J, the gap between germline ends came to 8 bases. This CDR3 contains 14 residues. The V gene's germline CDR1 is LNHDA and CDR2 SQIVND (reference sequence). CDR3 sequence reads: CASSHRGSYNEQFF. In DNA form, the CDR3 reads TGTGCCAGTAGTCATAGGGGCTCCTACAATGAGCAGTTCTTC.

The chain couples TRBV27 to TRBJ1-1, with 8 positions matching TRBD1. The V segment lost 0 bases and the J segment 1 base; nucleotides outside the gene matches: 1. Germline values: CDR1 MNHEY, CDR2 SMNVEV (reference sequence). The CDR3 is 15 amino acids. CDR3 sequence: CASSLSGTGNTEAFF. The CDR3 DNA sequence: TGTGCCAGCAGTTTATCCGGGACAGGGAACACTGAAGCTTTCTTT.

This chain uses TRBV30 with TRBJ2-7, with TRBD1 matching 7 bases. The CDR3 totals 13 residues. Germline values: CDR1 GTSNPN, CDR2 SVGIG (reference sequence). V was pared by 5 bases and J by 6 bases, with 10 bases of the junction left unmatched. The DNA for the CDR3 is TGTGCCTGGGATCCTGACAGGGTGGGCGAGCAGTACTTC. Translated, it gives CAWDPDRVGEQYF.

This chain uses TRBV11-2 with TRBJ2-1; D perhaps matches TRBD1 (6 bases). This CDR3 region has 15 residues. V lost 5 bases and J 1 base, leaving 12 bases between the germline ends. Germline loops: CDR1 SGHAT, CDR2 FQNNGV. The CDR3 DNA follows: TGTGCCAGCAGCACGGACAGATCATCCTACAATGAGCAGTTCTTC. Translated: CASSTDRSSYNEQFF.

This chain uses TRBV7-9 with TRBJ1-2; the D is unclear. Trimming pared 1 base from V and 4 bases from J, leaving 10 bases between. Germline V lookup: CDR1 SEHNR, CDR2 FQNEAQ (reference sequence). CDR3 length: 14 residues. The CDR3 sequence: CASSLGASPYGYTF. The CDR3 nucleotides read TGTGCCAGCAGCTTAGGGGCTAGCCCCTATGGCTACACCTTC. The whole variable domain, filled in from reference TRBV7-9 and TRBJ1-2, reads DTGVSQNPRHKITKRGQNVTFRCDPISEHNRLYWYRQTLGQGPEFLTYFQNEAQLEKSRLLSDRFSAERPKGSFSTLEIQRTEQGDSAMYLCASSLGASPYGYTFGSGTRLTVV.